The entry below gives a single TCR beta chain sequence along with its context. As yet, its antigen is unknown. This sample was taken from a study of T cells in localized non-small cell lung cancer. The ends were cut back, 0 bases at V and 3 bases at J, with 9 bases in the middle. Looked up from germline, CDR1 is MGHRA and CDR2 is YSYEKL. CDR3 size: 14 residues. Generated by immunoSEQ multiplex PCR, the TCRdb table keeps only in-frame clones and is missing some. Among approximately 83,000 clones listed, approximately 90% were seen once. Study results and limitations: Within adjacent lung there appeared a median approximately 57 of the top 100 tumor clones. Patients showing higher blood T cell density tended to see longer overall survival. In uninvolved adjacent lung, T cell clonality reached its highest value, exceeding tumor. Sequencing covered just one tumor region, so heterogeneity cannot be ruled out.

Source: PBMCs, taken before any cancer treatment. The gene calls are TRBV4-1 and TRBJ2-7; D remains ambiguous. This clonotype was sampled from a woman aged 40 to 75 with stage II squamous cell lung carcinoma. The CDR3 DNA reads TGCGCCAGCAGCCAAGATCAGCAGGTCTACGAGCAGTACTTC. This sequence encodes CASSQDQQVYEQYF.